Below, 24 T cell receptor beta chains from the same sample are listed, as sequenced in a study of T cell repertoires in cytomegalovirus infection. TCRdb re-called the reads with MiXCR, one entry per CDR3 protein. The sample holds about 450,000 distinct CDR3 sequences, approximately 33% seen once. The specimen was PBMCs. Every receptor here comes from a human donor in good health (CMV status not recorded). Some clones in this sample may be carry-over from other donors' samples.

This rearrangement joins TRBV23-1 to TRBJ2-7; 7 bases fit TRBD1. Being an ORF, TRBV23-1 has a function that is uncertain. The CDR3 is 14 amino acids. V was pared by 4 bases and J by 5 bases, with 8 bases of the junction left unmatched. CDR3 nucleotides: TGCGCCAGCAGTCTAACGGACAGGAGCCACGAGCAGTACTTC. Translated, it gives CASSLTDRSHEQYF.

Details on this clonotype: Because it lacks the conserved phenylalanine or tryptophan at the end, this CDR3 is likely a read error. The rearrangement links TRBV7-2 to TRBJ2-3; 8 nucleotides agree with TRBD2. CDR1 SGHTA and CDR2 FQGNSA come from the germline V gene. The V gene end was trimmed by 5 bases and the J gene end by 1 base; junction bases not matched to a gene: 8. This CDR3 is 16 amino acids long. In nucleotides, the CDR3 is TGTGCCAGCAGCCCCCCGGGGCGGGAGGGCACAGATACGCAGTATTTG. It codes for CASSPPGREGTDTQYL.

This clonotype came up many times. The chain employs TRBV7-8 and TRBJ2-7; unclear D gene. V was shortened by 1 base and J by 6 bases, with 10 bases between the two germline ends. The CDR3 has 13 amino acids. Germline V CDR1 and CDR2: SGHVS, FQNEAQ. Here the CDR3 reads CASSLGTLAEQYF. The CDR3 nucleotides are TGTGCCAGCAGCTTAGGTACCCTGGCCGAGCAGTACTTC.

The table lists this clonotype with a few counts. This sequence joins TRBV7-2 and TRBJ2-2, with D possibly TRBD1 on 5 matching bases. Germline V lookup: CDR1 SGHTA, CDR2 FQGNSA. The CDR3 runs to 16 residues. Trimming removed 1 base from V and 6 bases from J, with 15 bases in between. The CDR3 nucleotides are TGTGCCAGCAGCTTAGAGGTCAGGGTGGTGCCCGGGGAGCTGTTTTTT. Residues: CASSLEVRVVPGELFF. Filled out from reference TRBV7-2 and TRBJ2-2, the complete variable domain reads GAGVSQSPSNKVTEKGKDVELRCDPISGHTALYWYRQSLGQGLEFLIYFQGNSAPDKSGLPSDRFSAERTGGSVSTLTIQRTQQEDSAVYLCASSLEVRVVPGELFFGEGSRLTVL.

This clonotype has a handful of counts. The chain uses TRBV7-2 and TRBJ1-1, with TRBD1 identical over 7 bases. This CDR3 region has 12 residues. The trim removed 5 bases at V and 5 bases at J, leaving 2 bases unmatched. Germline V gene data show CDR1 as SGHTA and CDR2 as FQGNSA. The CDR3 sequence is CASSRRGTEAFF. CDR3 DNA sequence: TGTGCCAGCAGCCGCAGGGGGACTGAAGCTTTCTTT. Full variable domain (rest looked up from reference TRBV7-2 and TRBJ1-1): GAGVSQSPSNKVTEKGKDVELRCDPISGHTALYWYRQSLGQGLEFLIYFQGNSAPDKSGLPSDRFSAERTGGSVSTLTIQRTQQEDSAVYLCASSRRGTEAFFGQGTRLTVV.

The gene calls are TRBV19 and TRBJ1-1, with D maybe TRBD1 (5 bases). V lost 6 bases and J lost 0, with 8 bases in between. Germline V gene data show CDR1 as LNHDA and CDR2 as SQIVND (reference sequence). The CDR3 has 13 residues. The CDR3 DNA reads TGTGCCAGTAGCGGACAAATGAACACTGAAGCTTTCTTT. Encoded protein: CASSGQMNTEAFF. Together with reference TRBV19 and TRBJ1-1, the CDR3 gives the full variable domain: DGGITQSPKYLFRKEGQNVTLSCEQNLNHDAMYWYRQDPGQGLRLIYYSQIVNDFQKGDIAEGYSVSREKKESFPLTVTSAQKNPTAFYLCASSGQMNTEAFFGQGTRLTVV.

There are a few counts of this clonotype. This chain joins TRBV7-2 and TRBJ1-1; unclear D gene. The CDR3 has 15 residues. CDR1 and CDR2 from the germline V gene are SGHTA and FQGNSA. V was clipped by 5 bases and J by 3 bases, with 16 bases between them. The chain's CDR3 is CASSPWSFGDTEAFF. CDR3 DNA sequence: TGTGCCAGCAGCCCCTGGAGCTTTGGGGACACTGAAGCTTTCTTT.

This clonotype was seen only a few times. The J gene is TRBJ2-3, the V gene TRBV2, with 7 nucleotides matching TRBD1. From germline, CDR1 is SNHLY and CDR2 FYNNEI. CDR3 size: 17 residues. V was clipped by 3 bases and J by 3 bases; unmatched bases: 12. The CDR3 DNA sequence: TGTGCCAGCAGTGATTACGCGACAGGGCTTAGGACAGATACGCAGTATTTT. This translates into CASSDYATGLRTDTQYF.

This clonotype was picked up a small number of times. The chain combines TRBV24-1 with TRBJ1-5; no clear D gene. CDR1 is KGHDR and CDR2 is SFDVKD in the germline V gene. This CDR3 comprises 13 residues. V lost 5 bases and J lost 5, with 9 bases in between. In DNA form, the CDR3 reads TGTGCCACCAGTGCAAGTCCTTATCAGCCCCAGCATTTT. Translation: CATSASPYQPQHF.

This clonotype was detected a few times. The chain combines TRBV28 with TRBJ2-7; D is unclear. This CDR3 is built from 15 residues. Trimming stripped 3 bases from V and 2 bases from J, with 14 bases between. Germline V gene data show CDR1 as MDHEN and CDR2 as SYDVKM. The CDR3 reads CASSFTPLGPYEQYF. The CDR3 nucleotides are TGTGCCAGCAGTTTTACACCCCTAGGACCCTACGAGCAGTACTTC.

The genes are TRBV20-1 and TRBJ1-2; TRBD1 matches at 7 bases. CDR1 is DFQATT, CDR2 SNEGSKA, per germline (reference sequence). This CDR3 has 14 amino acids. V was pared by 5 bases and J by 1 base, with 7 bases of the junction left unmatched. The CDR3 loop is CSALRQGVNYGYTF. Written as DNA, the CDR3 is TGCAGTGCTCTCAGGCAGGGGGTTAACTATGGCTACACCTTC.

There are many counts of this clonotype. The J gene is TRBJ1-1, the V gene TRBV11-3; 9 bases align to TRBD1. The CDR3 runs 15 residues. Germline CDR1 reads SGHNT; CDR2 reads YENEEA. Trimming took 4 bases from V and 6 from J; bases not matched to a gene: 9. Written as DNA, the CDR3 is TGTGCCAGCAGCTCGTCGACAGGGGGTTTATCTGAAGCTTTCTTT. Protein product: CASSSSTGGLSEAFF. The full variable domain, rest sourced from reference TRBV11-3 and TRBJ1-1, is EAGVVQSPRYKIIEKKQPVAFWCNPISGHNTLYWYLQNLGQGPELLIRYENEEAVDDSQLPKDRFSAERLKGVDSTLKIQPAELGDSAVYLCASSSSTGGLSEAFFGQGTRLTVV.

The rearrangement links TRBV6-6 to TRBJ1-3; the D is unclear. This CDR3 has 14 amino acids. The germline V gene has CDR1 MNHNY and CDR2 SVGAGI (reference sequence). V lost 6 bases, J lost 4 bases, and 13 bases lay in between. Written as DNA, the CDR3 is TGTGCCAGCAGAAACCCCGCGGACGGAAACACCATATATTTT. This translates into CASRNPADGNTIYF.

This clonotype has just a few counts. CDR3: CASSQDREGRSSGNTIYF. The DNA of the CDR3 is TGTGCCAGCAGCCAAGATCGGGAGGGACGAAGCTCTGGAAACACCATATATTTT. V gene TRBV3-1 combines with J gene TRBJ1-3; D possibly corresponds to TRBD1 (5 bases). The length of the CDR3 is 18 residues. V was cut by 0 bases and J by 0 bases, with 15 bases left in between. In germline, CDR1 is LGHDT, CDR2 YNNKEL (reference sequence). The full variable domain, with the rest looked up from reference TRBV3-1 and TRBJ1-3, is DTAVSQTPKYLVTQMGNDKSIKCEQNLGHDTMYWYKQDSKKFLKIMFSYNNKELIINETVPNRFSPKSPDKAHLNLHINSLELGDSAVYFCASSQDREGRSSGNTIYFGEGSWLTVV.

This clonotype was seen a few times. The chain has TRBV20-1 and TRBJ1-1, with D possibly being TRBD1 (5 bases). The germline gives CDR1 DFQATT, CDR2 SNEGSKA (reference sequence). V dropped 1 base and J dropped 3 bases, with 9 bases sitting between them. The CDR3 is 13 amino acids. Here the CDR3 reads CSARGGEDTEAFF. The CDR3 nucleotides are TGCAGTGCTAGAGGGGGGGAGGACACTGAAGCTTTCTTT.

This clonotype was found a few times. The chain is built from TRBV28 and TRBJ2-2, with a tentative D call TRBD2 (6 bases). Trimming pared 6 bases from V and 3 bases from J, leaving 8 bases between. The V gene's germline CDR1 is MDHEN and CDR2 SYDVKM. The CDR3 extends over 13 amino acids. For the CDR3, the DNA is TGTGCCAGCAGGGGACTCTACACCGGGGAGCTGTTTTTT. Translation: CASRGLYTGELFF.

In its sample, this clonotype was seen many times. The chain has TRBV12-3 or TRBV12-4 and TRBJ2-1; the D call may be TRBD1 or TRBD2 (5 bases each). The CDR3 sequence is 13 residues long. V was pared by 5 bases and J by 10 bases, with 15 bases between. Here the CDR3 reads CASSPGTAREQFF. The CDR3 DNA reads TGTGCCAGCAGTCCCGGGACCGCACGGGAGCAGTTCTTC.

This chain links TRBV11-2 with TRBJ1-5, with a weak D call TRBD1 (5 bases). The V gene lost 3 bases and the J gene lost 0 bases, with 18 bases spanning the gap. The CDR3 length is 18 residues. From germline, CDR1 is SGHAT and CDR2 FQNNGV. The CDR3 DNA is TGTGCCAGCAGCTTCGGACAAAATCCCGGGTATAGCAATCAGCCCCAGCATTTT. It codes for CASSFGQNPGYSNQPQHF.

This clonotype was seen a handful of times. This chain links TRBV20-1 with TRBJ1-1, with 10 bases aligning to TRBD1. V lost 4 bases and J lost 2; bases outside the gene matches: 10. This CDR3 has 16 residues. Germline V gene data show CDR1 as DFQATT and CDR2 as SNEGSKA (reference sequence). The CDR3 is CSATGPGTGDNTEAFF. As DNA, the CDR3 is TGCAGTGCTACCGGGCCCGGGACAGGGGATAACACTGAAGCTTTCTTT.

Concerning this clonotype itself: Likely a read error: the CDR3 ends without its conserved phenylalanine or tryptophan. The chain couples TRBV7-6 to TRBJ1-2; D gene uncertain. The CDR3 length is 12 residues. CDR1 is SGHVS and CDR2 is FNYEAQ in the germline V gene. V gave up 0 bases and J gave up 7 bases, with 6 bases separating them. The CDR3 is CASSLARAGYTL. The CDR3, as DNA: TGTGCCAGCAGCTTAGCAAGGGCTGGCTACACCTTA.

This clonotype was observed many times. The chain is built from TRBV7-9 and TRBJ1-1; D is undetermined. The germline gives CDR1 SEHNR, CDR2 FQNEAQ (reference sequence). Trimming removed 5 bases at V and 2 bases at J, with 3 bases between. CDR3 length: 11 residues. DNA for the CDR3: TGTGCCAGCAGCACAAACACTGAAGCTTTCTTT. This gives the protein CASSTNTEAFF.

This chain uses TRBV19 with TRBJ1-1; 8 positions agree with TRBD1. The CDR3 consists of 13 residues. V was pared by 8 bases and J by 2 bases, with 4 bases of the junction left unmatched. CDR1 LNHDA and CDR2 SQIVND come from the germline V gene (reference sequence). CDR3 protein: CASADRANTEAFF. As DNA, the CDR3 is TGTGCCAGTGCGGACAGGGCTAACACTGAAGCTTTCTTT.

Ten or more counts support this clonotype. The chain links TRBV6-6 to TRBJ1-1, with D tentatively TRBD1 (5 bases). Per the germline V gene, CDR1 is MNHNY and CDR2 is SVGAGI (reference sequence). Between the trimmed V and J ends, which lost 1 base and 6 bases, there was a span of 15 bases. The CDR3 runs 15 residues. DNA for the CDR3: TGTGCCAGCAGTTACTTGAACGGGGCGCGTCCTGAAGCTTTCTTT. Its translation is CASSYLNGARPEAFF.

This clonotype was detected a few times. The V gene is TRBV12-3 or TRBV12-4, the J gene TRBJ1-5; D unresolved. CDR3 size: 13 residues. The V end lost 3 bases, the J end lost 8 bases, and 11 bases lay between the germline ends. The CDR3 DNA is TGTGCCAGCAGTTTCAGAGGCTTCAAGCCCCAGCATTTT. It is translated as CASSFRGFKPQHF.